This T cell receptor (beta chain) was identified in a study of blood T cell repertoires in COVID-19. Study overall: Both acute and convalescent COVID-19 samples were obtained from the United States, Italy and Spain.

V was clipped by 1 base and J by 4 bases, with 14 bases between them. The CDR3 has 16 amino acids. In germline, CDR1 is MGHRA, CDR2 YSYEKL. The protocol was immunoSEQ multiplex PCR, while the TCRdb copy is restricted to in-frame clones and leaves out a portion. This table has tens of thousands of clones, roughly nine tenths appearing once. The sequencing sample was made of peripheral blood. The TCR was taken from a woman of 80 years or more with acute or convalescent COVID-19. The rearrangement links TRBV4-1 to TRBJ2-1, with D possibly matching TRBD1 (6 bases). CDR3 in DNA: TGCGCCAGCAGCCAAGGAACAGGGCTGCTATACAATGAGCAGTTCTTC. This encodes CASSQGTGLLYNEQFF.